A selection of T cell receptor beta chains follows, all from one sample in a study of T-cell reconstitution after alpha-beta-depleted transplantation in children. TCRdb re-analysed the PCR reads in MiXCR, keeping a single row per CDR3 protein. This sample has about 90,000 distinct CDR3 sequences, with around 15% found just once. The specimen comprised PBMCs, mostly from graft donor cells, sampled 180 days after TCRalphabeta/CD19-depleted stem cell transplant. These receptors were obtained from a male patient aged 2 to 9 who had a stem cell transplant for acute lymphoblastic leukemia, so the T cells may come from the graft donor. Each CDR3 is given with its conserved first and last residue. D genes are given only for firm matches. Clone size, where shown, is once, few, many, or a class for clones that have expanded.

D | J | size | V | CDR3 | DNA
TRBD2 | TRBJ2-1 | many | TRBV6-1 | CASSPLAGGNNEQFF | TGTGCCAGCAGTCCGCTAGCGGGGGGTAACAATGAGCAGTTCTTC
- | TRBJ2-1 | - | TRBV4-2 | CASSPSYSDNEQFF | TGTGCCAGCAGCCCCTCTTATTCGGACAATGAGCAGTTCTTC
- | TRBJ1-5 | - | TRBV25-1 | CASSSWDSNQPQHF | TGTGCCAGCAGTTCTTGGGACAGCAATCAGCCCCAGCATTTT
TRBD1 | TRBJ2-7 | - | TRBV7-9 | CASSPSGTGSYEQYF | TGTGCCAGCAGCCCCTCCGGGACAGGGTCCTACGAGCAGTACTTC
TRBD1 | TRBJ2-7 | - | TRBV11-1 | CASSSPTVATGPEGLRVQHF | TGTGCCAGCAGCTCCCCCACGGTGGCGACAGGGCCCGAGGGGCTACGAGTGCAGCACTTC
TRBD1 | TRBJ2-2 | many | TRBV29-1 | CSVLIDRVSNTGELFF | TGCAGCGTTCTGATTGACAGGGTTTCGAACACCGGGGAGCTGTTTTTT
- | TRBJ2-7 | - | TRBV7-2 | CASSHSSYEQYF | TGTGCCAGCAGTCATTCCTCCTACGAGCAGTACTTC
- | TRBJ2-1 | few | TRBV6-2/TRBV6-3 | CASSFPGISYNEQFF | TGTGCCAGCAGTTTCCCGGGAATCTCCTACAATGAGCAGTTCTTC
- | TRBJ1-1 | medium-sized | TRBV27 | CASSPFFGTVETFF | TGTGCCAGCAGTCCTTTTTTTGGGACGGTAGAAACTTTCTTT
TRBD1 | TRBJ2-7 | - | TRBV12-3/TRBV12-4 | CASRQGYEQYF | TGTGCCAGCAGACAGGGGTACGAGCAGTACTTC
- | TRBJ1-1 | few | TRBV3-1 | CASSQDRQIYTEAFF | TGTGCCAGCAGCCAAGATCGTCAGATCTACACTGAAGCTTTCTTT
- | TRBJ2-3 | - | TRBV7-2 | CASSMKGPSIDTQYF | TGTGCCAGCAGCATGAAGGGTCCGTCTATTGATACGCAGTATTTT
TRBD1 | TRBJ2-5 | few | TRBV3-1 | CASRFRDRGSETQYF | TGTGCCAGCAGATTCCGGGACAGGGGTTCGGAGACCCAGTACTTC
- | TRBJ2-5 | few | TRBV11-2 | CASSFRQGGETQYF | TGTGCCAGCAGCTTTCGTCAGGGTGGCGAGACCCAGTACTTC
- | TRBJ2-3 | - | TRBV5-1 | CASSPGLTSDTQYF | TGCGCCAGCAGCCCAGGACTGACTTCGGATACGCAGTATTTT
TRBD1 | TRBJ2-1 | - | TRBV2 | CATEENRGPVSEQFF | TGTGCCACCGAGGAGAACAGGGGACCAGTGAGTGAGCAGTTCTTC
- | TRBJ2-1 | - | TRBV6-2/TRBV6-3 | CASSYRPLQSPRDEQFF | TGTGCCAGCAGTTACAGACCCCTACAATCCCCACGGGATGAGCAGTTCTTC
- | TRBJ1-1 | few | TRBV5-1 | CASSVDSEAFF | TGCGCCAGCAGCGTTGACAGTGAAGCTTTCTTT
TRBD1 | TRBJ2-1 | - | TRBV12-3/TRBV12-4 | CASNGGQGPYNEQFF | TGTGCCAGCAACGGGGGACAGGGCCCCTACAATGAGCAGTTCTTC
- | TRBJ1-1 | few | TRBV20-1 | CSARDPQRLEAFF | TGCAGTGCTAGAGATCCCCAACGCCTTGAAGCTTTCTTT
- | TRBJ2-2 | many | TRBV15 | CATSRDSVIGEHFGLFF | TGTGCCACCAGCAGAGACTCGGTCATCGGGGAGCACTTTGGGCTGTTTTTT
- | TRBJ2-3 | - | TRBV6-2/TRBV6-3 | CASNYLGSDTQYF | TGTGCCAGCAATTACTTAGGCTCAGATACGCAGTATTTT
TRBD1 | TRBJ1-1 | - | TRBV5-1 | CASSGGQGNTEAFF | TGCGCCAGCAGCGGCGGACAGGGGAACACTGAAGCTTTCTTT
- | TRBJ2-4 | - | TRBV5-1 | CASSLLTGEVNIQYF | TGCGCCAGCAGCTTGTTAACAGGGGAGGTAAACATTCAGTACTTC
TRBD2 | TRBJ2-7 | few | TRBV20-1 | CSASAGTSRSYEQYF | TGCAGTGCTAGCGCCGGGACTAGCCGGTCCTACGAGCAGTACTTC
TRBD1 | TRBJ1-2 | - | TRBV4-3 | CASSQDDRGQANYGYTF | TGCGCCAGCAGCCAAGATGACAGGGGGCAAGCTAACTATGGCTACACCTTC
- | TRBJ2-3 | many | TRBV18 | CASSPTDPDTQYF | TGTGCCAGCTCACCCACGGATCCAGATACGCAGTATTTT
- | TRBJ2-3 | few | TRBV11-2 | CASSYTGDTQYF | TGTGCCAGCAGTTATACAGGAGATACGCAGTATTTT
TRBD1 | TRBJ1-1 | - | TRBV7-9 | CASSPPDRGLNTEAFF | TGTGCCAGCAGCCCCCCCGACAGGGGCCTGAACACTGAAGCTTTCTTT
- | TRBJ2-5 | - | TRBV27 | CASSFSWGTQETQYF | TGTGCCAGCAGTTTTAGTTGGGGTACCCAAGAGACCCAGTACTTC
TRBD2 | TRBJ2-5 | - | TRBV12-3/TRBV12-4 | CASRQTSGIQETQYF | TGTGCCAGCCGACAGACTAGCGGGATCCAAGAGACCCAGTACTTC
TRBD1 | TRBJ2-2 | few | TRBV4-1 | CASSLIRQGQRPGELFF | TGCGCCAGCAGCTTGATACGACAGGGGCAACGTCCCGGGGAGCTGTTTTTT
TRBD2 | TRBJ2-2 | - | TRBV12-3/TRBV12-4 | CASSLKKRGGIGVDTGELFF | TGTGCCAGCAGTTTAAAGAAGCGGGGGGGTATAGGAGTTGACACCGGGGAGCTGTTTTTT
- | TRBJ1-5 | few | TRBV7-9 | CASSFSSSNQPQHF | TGTGCCAGCAGCTTCAGTTCGAGCAATCAGCCCCAGCATTTT
- | TRBJ2-7 | few | TRBV5-1 | CASSPALSYEQYF | TGCGCCAGCAGCCCCGCTCTTTCCTACGAGCAGTACTTC
TRBD1 | TRBJ2-3 | few | TRBV5-5 | CASSSGQTQYF | TGTGCCAGCAGCTCGGGACAGACGCAGTATTTT
- | TRBJ2-2 | - | TRBV5-1 | CARRLGRNTGELFF | TGCGCCAGGCGCTTGGGCAGAAACACCGGGGAGCTGTTTTTT
- | TRBJ1-4 | few | TRBV7-9 | CASSLALGNEELFF | TGTGCCAGCAGCTTAGCCCTGGGAAACGAAGAACTGTTTTTT
- | TRBJ2-3 | - | TRBV7-9 | CASPSGLEVSTDTQYF | TGTGCCAGCCCCTCGGGTCTAGAGGTTAGCACAGATACGCAGTATTTT
- | TRBJ2-7 | - | TRBV18 | CASSPVRSHEQYF | TGTGCCAGCTCACCGGTTAGAAGCCACGAGCAGTACTTC
- | TRBJ2-7 | medium-sized | TRBV7-2 | CASSRDFPYEQYF | TGTGCCAGCAGCCGGGACTTCCCCTACGAGCAGTACTTC
- | TRBJ2-1 | many | TRBV5-1 | CASSFSVPRDEQFF | TGCGCCAGCAGCTTTTCAGTACCTCGGGATGAGCAGTTCTTC
TRBD1 | TRBJ2-1 | once | TRBV6-1 | CATTSRHRGQNEQFF | TGTGCCACCACATCCAGGCACAGGGGTCAGAATGAGCAGTTCTTC
TRBD2 | TRBJ2-1 | few | TRBV5-1 | CASSFIGGSEQFF | TGCGCCAGCAGCTTCATCGGGGGGAGTGAGCAGTTCTTC
TRBD2 | TRBJ2-5 | - | TRBV6-2/TRBV6-3 | CASSYPSGGLKETQYF | TGTGCCAGCAGTTATCCTAGCGGGGGCCTCAAAGAGACCCAGTACTTC
- | TRBJ1-5 | few | TRBV20-1 | CSARLAGRTHQPQHF | TGCAGTGCTAGACTTGCAGGGAGGACTCATCAGCCCCAGCATTTT
TRBD1 | TRBJ2-7 | - | TRBV12-3/TRBV12-4 | CASRKGQIYEQYF | TGTGCCAGCAGGAAGGGACAGATCTACGAGCAGTACTTC
- | TRBJ1-4 | few | TRBV27 | CASSLSSGATNEKLFF | TGTGCCAGCAGTTTATCTTCAGGGGCAACTAATGAAAAACTGTTTTTT
- | TRBJ2-6 | few | TRBV27 | CASSEIQGWGANVLTF | TGTGCCAGCAGTGAAATTCAGGGGTGGGGGGCCAACGTCCTGACTTTC
- | TRBJ1-6 | - | TRBV7-8 | CASSLPTGLGRSYNSPLHF | TGTGCCAGCAGCTTACCCACAGGGCTAGGAAGATCCTATAATTCACCCCTCCACTTT
TRBD2 | TRBJ2-7 | few | TRBV7-2 | CASSDRQGLARGEQYF | TGTGCCAGCAGCGATCGACAGGGACTAGCAAGAGGCGAGCAGTACTTC
- | TRBJ2-7 | - | TRBV20-1 | CSARGGRDEQYF | TGCAGTGCGAGAGGGGGAAGGGACGAGCAGTACTTC
- | TRBJ1-5 | - | TRBV5-5 | CASSLYRGNQPQHF | TGTGCCAGCAGCTTGTATCGGGGAAATCAGCCCCAGCATTTT
TRBD1 | TRBJ1-2 | few | TRBV12-3/TRBV12-4 | CASRRPGQGLWGYTF | TGTGCCAGCAGGCGCCCGGGACAGGGGCTTTGGGGCTACACCTTC
- | TRBJ2-7 | - | TRBV20-1 | CSASPGPEQYF | TGCAGTGCTTCCCCGGGGCCCGAGCAGTACTTC
- | TRBJ2-3 | - | TRBV25-1 | CASSTLIYRGRSTDTQYF | TGTGCCAGCAGTACCCTGATCTATCGGGGGCGTTCCACAGATACGCAGTATTTT
TRBD1 | TRBJ2-2 | - | TRBV7-9 | CASSLSDRAQIGELFF | TGTGCCAGCAGCCTTTCCGACAGGGCTCAGATCGGGGAGCTGTTTTTT
TRBD1 | TRBJ2-4 | - | TRBV11-1 | CASSPPGTGLQLAKNIQYF | TGTGCCAGCAGCCCGCCCGGGACAGGGTTACAACTAGCCAAAAACATTCAGTACTTC
- | TRBJ2-2 | few | TRBV15 | CATSLLGPELFF | TGTGCCACCAGCCTACTCGGACCGGAACTGTTTTTT
- | TRBJ2-7 | few | TRBV6-5 | CASSYSGWAGYEQYF | TGTGCCAGCAGTTATTCGGGGTGGGCAGGTTACGAGCAGTACTTC